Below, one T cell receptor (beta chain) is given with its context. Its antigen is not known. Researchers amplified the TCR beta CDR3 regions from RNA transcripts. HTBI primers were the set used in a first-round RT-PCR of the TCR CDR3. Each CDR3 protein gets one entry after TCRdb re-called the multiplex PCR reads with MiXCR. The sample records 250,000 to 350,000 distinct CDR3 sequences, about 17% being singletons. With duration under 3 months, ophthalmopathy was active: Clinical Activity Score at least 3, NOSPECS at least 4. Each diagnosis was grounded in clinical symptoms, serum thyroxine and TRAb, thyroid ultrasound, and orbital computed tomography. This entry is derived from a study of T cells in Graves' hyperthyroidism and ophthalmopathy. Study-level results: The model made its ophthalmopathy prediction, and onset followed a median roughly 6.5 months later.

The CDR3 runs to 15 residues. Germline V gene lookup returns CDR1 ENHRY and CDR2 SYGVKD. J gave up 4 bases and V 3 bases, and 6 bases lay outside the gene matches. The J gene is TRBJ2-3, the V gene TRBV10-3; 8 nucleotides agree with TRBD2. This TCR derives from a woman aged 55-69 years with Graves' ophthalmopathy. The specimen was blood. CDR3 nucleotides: TGTGCCATCAGTGAAAGCGGGAGTAGCTCAGATACGCAGTATTTT. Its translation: CAISESGSSSDTQYF.